The rows below give T cell receptor beta chains drawn from one sample of a study of T cell repertoires in cytomegalovirus infection. TCRdb used MiXCR to reprocess the reads, holding one entry per CDR3 protein. The sample consists of about 320,000 distinct CDR3 sequences, roughly 9.5% of them appearing once. Sequencing used PBMCs. Receptor source: a human donor in good health (CMV status not recorded). Some clones in this sample may be carry-over from other donors' samples. Each CDR3 is given with its conserved first and last residue. The D gene is left open where the match is weak. Part of the rows lack a size; the others show once, few, many or a class for expanded clones.

.	12	TRBJ2-4	TRBV7-2	many	TGTGCCAGCAGCCCCCAAAGGGAGCGTGTGGACTTC	CASSPQRERVDF
.	14	TRBJ2-5	TRBV7-7	few	TGTGCCAGCAGCCCTCGACGCAGCCAAGAGACCCAGTACTTC	CASSPRRSQETQYF
.	13	TRBJ2-7	TRBV15	.	TGTGCCACCGGGACGGGGAGCTCCTACGAGCAGTACTTC	CATGTGSSYEQYF
.	13	TRBJ2-7	TRBV7-2	few	TGTGCCAGCAGCCCCCCCGCGCAGTACGAGCAGTACTTC	CASSPPAQYEQYF
.	18	TRBJ1-1	TRBV19	few	TGTGCCAGTAGTATCGCCAGGGGTCGGCGGGGACTGAACACTGAAGCTTTCTTT	CASSIARGRRGLNTEAFF
.	15	TRBJ2-7	TRBV7-8	many	TGTGCCAGCAGCTTAAACCCGGCCGGGGGCGACGAGCAGTACTTC	CASSLNPAGGDEQYF
TRBD2	14	TRBJ2-5	TRBV29-1	few	TGCAGCGTTGGACTAGCGGGAGGGCAAGAGACCCAGTACTTC	CSVGLAGGQETQYF
.	15	TRBJ2-2	TRBV6-2/TRBV6-3	.	TGTGCCAGCAGTTACGAGGGTAGAGGAGCCGGGGAGCTGTTTTTT	CASSYEGRGAGELFF
.	13	TRBJ2-3	TRBV10-3	few	TGTGCCATCGGACAGCCTCGGTCAGATACGCAGTATTTT	CAIGQPRSDTQYF
TRBD2	15	TRBJ2-2	TRBV6-6	.	TGTGCCAGCACCCCCGGGGGGGGGAACACCGGGGAGCTGTTTTTT	CASTPGGGNTGELFF
.	15	TRBJ2-5	TRBV11-2	many	TGTGCCAGCAGCTCCGGGACGCTTCTACAAGAGACCCAGTACTTC	CASSSGTLLQETQYF
TRBD1	14	TRBJ2-1	TRBV10-3	few	TGTGCCATCAGTGACGACAGGGTTAGCAATGAGCAGTTCTTC	CAISDDRVSNEQFF
TRBD1	13	TRBJ1-1	TRBV20-1	.	TGCAGTGCTAGGGACAGGGGGCTTACTGAAGCTTTCTTT	CSARDRGLTEAFF
TRBD1	15	TRBJ1-5	TRBV12-3/TRBV12-4	few	TGTGCCAGCACTTTAGGGGGACAGGGAACTCAGCCCCAGCATTTT	CASTLGGQGTQPQHF
.	15	TRBJ1-1	TRBV19	few	TGTGCCAGTAGTATATCAGGGGCAGGGAACACTGAAGCTTTCTTT	CASSISGAGNTEAFF
TRBD2	14	TRBJ2-1	TRBV7-2	few	TGTGCCAGCAACCTGGGGAGGGAAAACAATGAGCAGTTCTTC	CASNLGRENNEQFF
TRBD2	16	TRBJ2-7	TRBV20-1	.	TGCAGTGCTAGAGAACTGGGAGGGGAAAGCTCCTACGAGCAGTACTTC	CSARELGGESSYEQYF
.	14	TRBJ2-1	TRBV6-5	few	TGTGCCAGCAGTTCCCCGCGGACTCTCATTGAGCAGTTCTTC	CASSSPRTLIEQFF
.	13	TRBJ1-1	TRBV25-1	many	TGTGCCAGCAGTGAAAGGGAGGATACTGAAGCTTTCTTT	CASSEREDTEAFF
TRBD1	16	TRBJ2-7	TRBV28	.	TGTGCCAGCAGCCACCGGGCGGGACAGGGGGCCTACGAGCAGTACTTC	CASSHRAGQGAYEQYF
.	13	TRBJ2-1	TRBV29-1	.	TGCAGCGCGGGGATAGGCTCCTACAATGAGCAGTTCTTC	CSAGIGSYNEQFF
.	13	TRBJ2-2	TRBV28	few	TGTGCCACCGGGGTGGCGAACACCGGGGAGCTGTTTTTT	CATGVANTGELFF
.	14	TRBJ2-2	TRBV20-1	many	TGCAGTGCTAGAGGGATATCGGGCACCGGGGAGCTGTTTTTT	CSARGISGTGELFF
TRBD1	14	TRBJ1-1	TRBV7-2	many	TGTGCCAGCAGCTTGGGGACAGAGAACACTGAAGCTTTCTTT	CASSLGTENTEAFF
.	16	TRBJ2-1	TRBV7-8	many	TGTGCCAGCAGCCTTTTGACAGGCCTCCCCTACAATGAGCAGTTCTTC	CASSLLTGLPYNEQFF
TRBD1	12	TRBJ1-3	TRBV20-1	.	TGCAGTGCTAGCCCAGGGGGGAACACCATATATTTT	CSASPGGNTIYF
.	15	TRBJ1-5	TRBV23-1	few	TGCGCCAGCAGTGATAGGGGAATCGGAGGGCAGCCCCAGCATTTT	CASSDRGIGGQPQHF
TRBD2	15	TRBJ2-3	TRBV3-1	many	TGTGCCAGCAGCTACGGACTAGCGTTCACAGATACGCAGTATTTT	CASSYGLAFTDTQYF
.	15	TRBJ2-7	TRBV6-6	few	TGTGCCAGCAGTTACGGCACGCGTGTATCCTACGAGCAGTACTTC	CASSYGTRVSYEQYF
TRBD2	15	TRBJ2-6	TRBV6-2/TRBV6-3	few	TGTGCCAGCAGCTTCGGGACTAGAAATGCCAACGTCCTGACTTTC	CASSFGTRNANVLTF
TRBD2	19	TRBJ2-3	TRBV6-6	few	TGTGCCAGCAGCTGGACTAGCGGGGGGCCTCCCCCTAGCACAGATACGCAGTATTTT	CASSWTSGGPPPSTDTQYF
.	15	TRBJ1-1	TRBV14	many	TGTGCCAGCGGGGCGACGCTGTCCACGAACACTGAAGCTTTCTTT	CASGATLSTNTEAFF
.	13	TRBJ1-5	TRBV29-1	.	TGCAGCGCACTCGGGGAAGGTCATCAGCCCCAGCATTTT	CSALGEGHQPQHF
TRBD2	16	TRBJ2-5	TRBV7-2	many	TGTGCCAGCAGCTCCGGGCTTAGCGGGGGCCAAGAGACCCAGTACTTC	CASSSGLSGGQETQYF
.	15	TRBJ2-2	TRBV10-3	.	TGTGCCATCAGTATGACGGGGGCTGCGGGCGGGGAGCTGTTTTTT	CAISMTGAAGGELFF
.	13	TRBJ2-2	TRBV7-2	many	TGTGCCAGCAGCTTAGCGGGTCTCGGGGAGCTGTTTTTT	CASSLAGLGELFF
.	14	TRBJ1-3	TRBV7-2	many	TGTGCCAGCAGCTTGCAGGACTCTGGAAACACCATATATTTT	CASSLQDSGNTIYF
TRBD2	19	TRBJ2-7	TRBV6-5	few	TGTGCCAGCAGTTACTATCTGGACTTATGGCGGGAGATCTCCTACGAGCAGTACTTC	CASSYYLDLWREISYEQYF
TRBD1	16	TRBJ2-3	TRBV7-2	many	TGTGCCAGCAGCCCCAGGGGGACGACGAGCACAGATACGCAGTATTTT	CASSPRGTTSTDTQYF
.	12	TRBJ1-2	TRBV28	.	TGTGCCAGCAGTACCAGGGTCTGGGGCTACACCTTC	CASSTRVWGYTF
.	12	TRBJ2-7	TRBV12-3/TRBV12-4	many	TGTGCCAGCAGTTTTCACGGGGGTGAGCAGTACTTC	CASSFHGGEQYF
.	17	TRBJ1-5	TRBV7-2	many	TGTGCCATCCTGATCCGGGGACCGTTATATTACAATCAGCCCCAGCATTTT	CAILIRGPLYYNQPQHF